This T cell receptor (beta chain) is from a study of shared clonotypes between healthy human individuals. Study results and caveats: It was the few donors that limited the genetic and exposure-history diversity represented.

Clones were read by immunoSEQ multiplex PCR, and TCRdb kept only the in-frame ones, dropping some. In the table there are hundreds of thousands of clones, approximately 92% of which are singletons. It was CD45RO-negative cells, positively selected for CCR7, that made up naive CD8 cells, with terminally differentiated effector memory CD45RA+ cells excluded. About this clone itself: Its target is not known.

The germline V gene has CDR1 LNHDA and CDR2 SQIVND (reference sequence). V gave up 3 bases and J gave up 2 bases, with 8 bases separating them. CDR3 length equals 13 residues. The sequenced sample was naive CD8+ T cells sorted from blood. The chain recombines TRBV19 with TRBJ2-7, with D tentatively TRBD2 (5 bases). This TCR was sampled from a man aged 30-40 years in good health. CDR3 region: CASSMGEAYEQYF. The CDR3 coding sequence is TGTGCCAGTAGTATGGGAGAGGCCTACGAGCAGTACTTC.